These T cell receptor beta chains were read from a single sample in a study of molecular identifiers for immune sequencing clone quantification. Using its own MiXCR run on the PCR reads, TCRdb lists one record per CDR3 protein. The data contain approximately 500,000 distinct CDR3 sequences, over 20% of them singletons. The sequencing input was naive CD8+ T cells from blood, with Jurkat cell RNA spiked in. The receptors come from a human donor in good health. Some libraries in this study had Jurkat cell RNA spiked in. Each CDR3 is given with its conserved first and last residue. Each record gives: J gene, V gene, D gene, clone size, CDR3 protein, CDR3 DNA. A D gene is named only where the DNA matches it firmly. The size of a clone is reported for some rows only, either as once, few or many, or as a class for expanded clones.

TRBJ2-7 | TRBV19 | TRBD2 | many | CASSIGGISSYEQYF | TGTGCCAGTAGTATCGGGGGGATTAGTTCCTACGAGCAGTACTTC
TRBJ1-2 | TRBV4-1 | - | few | CASSQGMVTPYGYTF | TGCGCCAGCAGCCAAGGAATGGTAACCCCCTATGGCTACACCTTC
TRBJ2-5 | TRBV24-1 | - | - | CATSTAGLGQETQYF | TGTGCCACCAGCACGGCAGGGCTAGGCCAAGAGACCCAGTACTTC
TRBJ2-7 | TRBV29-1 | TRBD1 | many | CSVEGTGETYEQYF | TGCAGCGTCGAAGGGACAGGGGAAACCTACGAGCAGTACTTC
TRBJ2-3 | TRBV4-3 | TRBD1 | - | CVSSLHRDRGLDTQYF | TGCGTCAGCAGCCTCCACCGGGACAGGGGGCTTGATACGCAGTATTTT
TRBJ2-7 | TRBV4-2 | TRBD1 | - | CASSPRGDRGAYEQYF | TGTGCCAGCAGCCCCCGGGGCGACAGGGGCGCCTACGAGCAGTACTTC
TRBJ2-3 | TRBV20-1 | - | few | CSARVSGLRTDTQYF | TGCAGTGCTAGAGTCTCGGGACTCCGCACAGATACGCAGTATTTT
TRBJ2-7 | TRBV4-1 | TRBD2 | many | CASSLGPGRDEQYF | TGCGCCAGCAGCCTTGGTCCGGGGAGGGACGAGCAGTACTTC
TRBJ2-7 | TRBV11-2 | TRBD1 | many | CASSLDPGQGTYEQYF | TGTGCCAGCAGCTTAGATCCGGGACAGGGCACCTACGAGCAGTACTTC
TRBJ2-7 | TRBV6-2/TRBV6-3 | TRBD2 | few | CASSYGTSEAYEQYF | TGTGCCAGCAGCTACGGGACTAGCGAGGCCTACGAGCAGTACTTC
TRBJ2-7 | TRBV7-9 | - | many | CASSSMDGYYEQYF | TGTGCCAGCAGCTCGATGGACGGCTACTACGAGCAGTACTTC
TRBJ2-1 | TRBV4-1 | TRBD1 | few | CASSPGQGFDEQFF | TGCGCCAGCAGCCCGGGACAGGGTTTCGATGAGCAGTTCTTC
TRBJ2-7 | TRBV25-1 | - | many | CASSGLGYEQYF | TGTGCCAGCAGTGGACTAGGCTACGAGCAGTACTTC
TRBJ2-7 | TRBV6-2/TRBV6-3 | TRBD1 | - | CASSPWTGTTYEQYF | TGTGCCAGCAGTCCATGGACAGGTACAACCTACGAGCAGTACTTC
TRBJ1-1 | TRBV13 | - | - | CASRLAERAGNTEAFF | TGTGCCAGCAGACTCGCCGAACGGGCAGGGAACACTGAAGCTTTCTTT
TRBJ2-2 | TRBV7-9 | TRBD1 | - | CASSVPGQGNTGELFF | TGTGCCAGCAGTGTGCCGGGACAGGGGAACACCGGGGAGCTGTTTTTT
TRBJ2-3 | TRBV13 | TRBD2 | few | CASSNLLAGASTDTQYF | TGTGCCAGCAGCAACCTCCTAGCGGGAGCATCCACAGATACGCAGTATTTT
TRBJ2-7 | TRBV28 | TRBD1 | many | CASSFRGPTPYEQYF | TGTGCCAGCAGTTTTAGGGGGCCCACGCCCTACGAGCAGTACTTC
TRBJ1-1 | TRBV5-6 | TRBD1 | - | CASSFRFYSGGRAEAFF | TGTGCCAGCAGCTTTAGGTTTTACTCAGGGGGCAGAGCTGAAGCTTTCTTT
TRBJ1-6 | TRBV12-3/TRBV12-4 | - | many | CASSISGDGMGGSPLHF | TGTGCCAGCAGTATCTCAGGGGACGGAATGGGCGGATCACCCCTCCACTTT
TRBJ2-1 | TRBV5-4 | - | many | CASSPEGGDSYNEQFF | TGTGCCAGCAGCCCGGAGGGGGGGGATTCCTACAATGAGCAGTTCTTC
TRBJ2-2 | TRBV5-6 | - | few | CASSFWQGSNTGELFF | TGTGCCAGCAGCTTTTGGCAGGGTTCTAACACCGGGGAGCTGTTTTTT
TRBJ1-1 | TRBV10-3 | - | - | CAIRPSGGGEGTEAFF | TGTGCCATCAGACCCAGCGGGGGGGGCGAGGGAACTGAAGCTTTCTTT
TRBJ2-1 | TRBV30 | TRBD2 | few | CAWSGLAGGVNEQFF | TGTGCCTGGAGTGGACTAGCGGGGGGGGTCAATGAGCAGTTCTTC
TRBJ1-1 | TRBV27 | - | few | CASSNMLGHRDTEAFF | TGTGCCAGCAGCAACATGTTGGGACACCGGGACACTGAAGCTTTCTTT
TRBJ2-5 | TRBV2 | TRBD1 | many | CASSESRTGVQETQYF | TGTGCCAGCAGTGAAAGCCGGACAGGGGTCCAAGAGACCCAGTACTTC
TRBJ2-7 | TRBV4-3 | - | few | CASSQETGDSIGIYEQYF | TGCGCCAGCAGCCAAGAAACCGGAGACAGTATAGGGATTTACGAGCAGTACTTC
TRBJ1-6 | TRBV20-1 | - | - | CSARSLGSVLHSYNSPLHF | TGCAGTGCTAGGAGCTTAGGATCAGTTTTACACTCCTATAATTCACCCCTCCACTTT
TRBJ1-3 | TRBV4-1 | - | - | CASSQVHRSGNTIYF | TGCGCCAGCAGCCAAGTTCACAGATCTGGAAACACCATATATTTT
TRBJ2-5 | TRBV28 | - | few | CASMTDRAQYF | TGTGCCAGCATGACCGACCGCGCCCAGTACTTC
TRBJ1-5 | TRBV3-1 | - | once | CASSNRADNQPQHF | TGTGCCAGCAGCAACCGGGCCGACAATCAGCCCCAGCATTTT